This T cell receptor (beta chain) originates from a study of PD-1 blockade in classical Hodgkin lymphoma. Broader study findings: A reduction in baseline TCR diversity was reportedly seen in newly diagnosed patients relative to healthy donors. Baseline diversity resembling that of newly diagnosed patients was seen in complete responders. Only CD4+ TCR diversity, not CD8+, had risen significantly by C4D1.

Produced via immunoSEQ multiplex PCR; TCRdb's table is partial and in-frame only. Here the sample spans tens of thousands of clones, nearly 90% being singletons. From germline, CDR1 is SGHNT and CDR2 YENEEA. This CDR3 has 15 amino acids. Trimming removed 5 bases from V and 4 bases from J; junction bases left unmatched: 7. As concerns this clone: Its target is unknown.

Relapse after autologous stem cell transplantation occurred in every patient, and brentuximab vedotin exposure varied. Best response was recorded as complete response, partial response or progressive disease. This material consisted of peripheral blood mononuclear cells (PBMCs), taken before the second cycle of nivolumab. This sequence joins TRBV11-3 and TRBJ2-1, with 8 bases identical to TRBD1. This TCR was recovered from a human donor with classical Hodgkin lymphoma. This CDR3 reads CASSPDRGPYNEQFF. The CDR3 nucleotides are TGTGCCAGCAGCCCAGACAGGGGTCCTTACAATGAGCAGTTCTTC.